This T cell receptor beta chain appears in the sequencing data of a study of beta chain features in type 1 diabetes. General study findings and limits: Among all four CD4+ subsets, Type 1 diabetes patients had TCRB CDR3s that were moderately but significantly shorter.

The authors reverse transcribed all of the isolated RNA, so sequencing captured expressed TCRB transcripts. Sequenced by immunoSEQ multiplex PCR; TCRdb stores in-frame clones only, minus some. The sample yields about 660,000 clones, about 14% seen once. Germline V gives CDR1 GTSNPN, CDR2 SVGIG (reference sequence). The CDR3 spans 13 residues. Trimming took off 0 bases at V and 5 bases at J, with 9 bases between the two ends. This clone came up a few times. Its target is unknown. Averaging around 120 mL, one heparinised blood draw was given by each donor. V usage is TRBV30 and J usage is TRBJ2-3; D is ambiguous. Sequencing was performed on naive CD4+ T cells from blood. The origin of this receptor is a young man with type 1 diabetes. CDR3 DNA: TGTGCCTGGAGTGTAAGGCCCGTAGATACGCAGTATTTT. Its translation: CAWSVRPVDTQYF. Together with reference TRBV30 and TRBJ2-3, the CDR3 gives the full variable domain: SQTIHQWPATLVQPVGSPLSLECTVEGTSNPNLYWYRQAAGRGLQLLFYSVGIGQISSEVPQNLSASRPQDRQFILSSKKLLLSDSGFYLCAWSVRPVDTQYFGPGTRLTVL.